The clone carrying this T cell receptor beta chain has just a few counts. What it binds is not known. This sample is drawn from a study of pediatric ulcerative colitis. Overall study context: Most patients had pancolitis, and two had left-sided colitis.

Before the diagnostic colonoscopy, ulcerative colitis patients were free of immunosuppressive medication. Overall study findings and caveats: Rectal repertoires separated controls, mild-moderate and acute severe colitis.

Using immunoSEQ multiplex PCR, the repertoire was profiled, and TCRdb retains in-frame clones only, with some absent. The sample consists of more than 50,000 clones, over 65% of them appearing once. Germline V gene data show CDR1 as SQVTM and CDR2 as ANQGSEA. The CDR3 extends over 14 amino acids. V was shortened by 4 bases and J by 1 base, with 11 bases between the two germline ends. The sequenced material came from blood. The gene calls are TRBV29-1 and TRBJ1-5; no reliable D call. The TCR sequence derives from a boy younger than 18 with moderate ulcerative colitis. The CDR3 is CSVALTDSNQPQHF. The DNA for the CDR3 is TGCAGCGTTGCGTTGACGGACAGCAATCAGCCCCAGCATTTT.